These T cell receptor beta chains were read from a single sample in a study of blood T cell repertoires in COVID-19. Clones were sequenced by immunoSEQ multiplex PCR, and TCRdb holds only the in-frame ones, with some missing. This table has roughly 150,000 clones, about 89% appearing once. Material for sequencing was peripheral blood. These receptors originate from a man aged 60 to 69 with acute or convalescent COVID-19. Each CDR3 is given with its conserved first and last residue. The order of the fields is V gene, D gene, J gene, clone size, CDR3 DNA, CDR3 protein. A D gene is named only where the DNA matches it firmly. Clone size appears in some rows only: once, few, many, or a class for an expanded clone.

V gene: TRBV2; D gene: -; J gene: TRBJ1-1; clone size: once; CDR3 DNA: TGTGCCAGCAATCCGGGACAGAACACTGAAGCTTTCTTT; CDR3 protein: CASNPGQNTEAFF
V gene: TRBV25-1; D gene: TRBD1; J gene: TRBJ1-4; clone size: -; CDR3 DNA: TGTGCCAGCAGTGAGGGACAGGTGATTAATGAAAAACTGTTTTTT; CDR3 protein: CASSEGQVINEKLFF
V gene: TRBV4-2; D gene: -; J gene: TRBJ2-1; clone size: -; CDR3 DNA: TGTGCCAGCAGCCAGGTCGGGAATGAGCAGTTCTTC; CDR3 protein: CASSQVGNEQFF
V gene: TRBV29-1; D gene: -; J gene: TRBJ2-7; clone size: once; CDR3 DNA: TGCAGCCCCGATATGTCCCCCACTCAGGGCTACGAGCAGTACTTC; CDR3 protein: CSPDMSPTQGYEQYF
V gene: TRBV7-9; D gene: TRBD1; J gene: TRBJ1-5; clone size: -; CDR3 DNA: TGTGCCAGCAGCTTAGGTACGGGACAGGTCAATCAGCCCCAGCATTTT; CDR3 protein: CASSLGTGQVNQPQHF
V gene: TRBV4-1; D gene: -; J gene: TRBJ1-2; clone size: -; CDR3 DNA: TGCGCCAGCAGCCAAGATTCAGGGGCCCAATATGGCTACACCTTC; CDR3 protein: CASSQDSGAQYGYTF
V gene: TRBV6-4; D gene: TRBD2; J gene: TRBJ2-3; clone size: -; CDR3 DNA: TGTGCCAGCAGTGGTCCTAGCGGGGGGGAGGCAGATACGCAGTATTTT; CDR3 protein: CASSGPSGGEADTQYF
V gene: TRBV5-1; D gene: TRBD1; J gene: TRBJ1-2; clone size: -; CDR3 DNA: TGCGCCAGCAGCTTCACAGGGGGCAGGGATGGCTACACCTTC; CDR3 protein: CASSFTGGRDGYTF
V gene: TRBV4-1; D gene: TRBD2; J gene: TRBJ2-1; clone size: -; CDR3 DNA: TGCGCCAGCAGCCAGCGAGTAGCGGGGGGTTTTGACAATGAGCAGTTCTTC; CDR3 protein: CASSQRVAGGFDNEQFF
V gene: TRBV5-1; D gene: -; J gene: TRBJ1-4; clone size: once; CDR3 DNA: TGCGCCAGCAGCTTTTCAGGGCCGATGGACCATGAAAAACTGTTTTTT; CDR3 protein: CASSFSGPMDHEKLFF
V gene: TRBV19; D gene: -; J gene: TRBJ1-1; clone size: -; CDR3 DNA: TGTGCCAGTAGTCCCGGCAGGTTGAACACTGAAGCTTTCTTT; CDR3 protein: CASSPGRLNTEAFF
V gene: TRBV6-5; D gene: TRBD1; J gene: TRBJ1-2; clone size: -; CDR3 DNA: TGTGCCAGCAGTTACTCCCCGGACAGGGGAAGTGGCTACACCTTC; CDR3 protein: CASSYSPDRGSGYTF
V gene: TRBV7-2; D gene: -; J gene: TRBJ2-1; clone size: -; CDR3 DNA: TGTGCCAGCAGCTTACCAGCCTACAATGAGCAGTTCTTC; CDR3 protein: CASSLPAYNEQFF
V gene: TRBV11-3; D gene: TRBD1; J gene: TRBJ1-2; clone size: -; CDR3 DNA: TGTGCCAGCAGCTTAGATGTCCGAGGGCGGGATCAGGACAGGGTTCCCGGCTACACCTTC; CDR3 protein: CASSLDVRGRDQDRVPGYTF
V gene: TRBV6-6; D gene: -; J gene: TRBJ1-2; clone size: -; CDR3 DNA: TGTGCCATCTCTCTGGATGGGACAAATGGCTACACCTTC; CDR3 protein: CAISLDGTNGYTF
V gene: TRBV19; D gene: TRBD1; J gene: TRBJ1-1; clone size: -; CDR3 DNA: TGTGCCAGTCGACTGGGACAGGGAGGTACTGAAGCTTTCTTT; CDR3 protein: CASRLGQGGTEAFF
V gene: TRBV15; D gene: -; J gene: TRBJ1-1; clone size: -; CDR3 DNA: TGTGCCACCAGCCCGGGATATGAAGCTTTCTTT; CDR3 protein: CATSPGYEAFF
V gene: TRBV27; D gene: -; J gene: TRBJ1-2; clone size: once; CDR3 DNA: TGTGCCAGCAGTCCCCTCAGGGGATCTAACTATGGCTACACCTTC; CDR3 protein: CASSPLRGSNYGYTF
V gene: TRBV2; D gene: TRBD1; J gene: TRBJ2-7; clone size: -; CDR3 DNA: TGTGCCAGCAGTTCCGGGACAGGGATCCTATCCTACGAGCAGTACTTC; CDR3 protein: CASSSGTGILSYEQYF
V gene: TRBV19; D gene: TRBD1; J gene: TRBJ1-5; clone size: -; CDR3 DNA: TGTGCCAGTAGTATTACCGGGACAGGAAGCCAGCCCCAGCATTTT; CDR3 protein: CASSITGTGSQPQHF
V gene: TRBV5-8; D gene: -; J gene: TRBJ2-1; clone size: -; CDR3 DNA: TGTGCCAGCAGCGCAGGACAGTACAATGAGCAGTTCTTC; CDR3 protein: CASSAGQYNEQFF
V gene: TRBV2; D gene: -; J gene: TRBJ1-5; clone size: -; CDR3 DNA: TGTGCCAGCAGTGAGTCTGGCATGAATCAGCCCCAGCATTTT; CDR3 protein: CASSESGMNQPQHF
V gene: TRBV6-5; D gene: TRBD2; J gene: TRBJ2-7; clone size: -; CDR3 DNA: TGTGCCAGTACGGGGGGGCCGACCTACGAGCAGTACTTC; CDR3 protein: CASTGGPTYEQYF
V gene: TRBV4-3; D gene: TRBD1; J gene: TRBJ1-4; clone size: -; CDR3 DNA: TGCGCCAGCAGCCAGGGGACAGGGGGCGCCGATGAAAAACTGTTTTTT; CDR3 protein: CASSQGTGGADEKLFF
V gene: TRBV15; D gene: TRBD2; J gene: TRBJ2-3; clone size: -; CDR3 DNA: TGTGCCACCAGCAGCTTTAGCGGGGGTTCAGATACGCAGTATTTT; CDR3 protein: CATSSFSGGSDTQYF
V gene: TRBV11-1; D gene: TRBD1; J gene: TRBJ1-3; clone size: -; CDR3 DNA: TGTGCCAGCAGCGGACAGGGGAACACCATATATTTT; CDR3 protein: CASSGQGNTIYF
V gene: TRBV5-4; D gene: TRBD1; J gene: TRBJ1-2; clone size: once; CDR3 DNA: TGTGCCAGCAGCGCTATGGGACAGGGAGGACCCGGCTACACCTTC; CDR3 protein: CASSAMGQGGPGYTF
V gene: TRBV18; D gene: TRBD1; J gene: TRBJ1-2; clone size: -; CDR3 DNA: TGTGCCAGCTCAACCACGGACAGGGGTTGGGGCTACACCTTC; CDR3 protein: CASSTTDRGWGYTF
V gene: TRBV6-2/TRBV6-3; D gene: -; J gene: TRBJ1-3; clone size: -; CDR3 DNA: TGTGCCAGCAGTCGCGGATACGCTGGAAACACCATATATTTT; CDR3 protein: CASSRGYAGNTIYF
V gene: TRBV4-1; D gene: -; J gene: TRBJ1-3; clone size: few; CDR3 DNA: TGCGCCAGCAGCCAAGTACGCCAGGTCGGAAACACCATATATTTT; CDR3 protein: CASSQVRQVGNTIYF
V gene: TRBV7-2; D gene: -; J gene: TRBJ1-2; clone size: -; CDR3 DNA: TGTGCCAGCAGTCCAACAGGGAGTGATGGCTACACCTTC; CDR3 protein: CASSPTGSDGYTF
V gene: TRBV14; D gene: -; J gene: TRBJ1-2; clone size: once; CDR3 DNA: TGTGCCAGCAGCCAAGATTTCACAGCCCAGAGTAACTATGGCTACACCTTC; CDR3 protein: CASSQDFTAQSNYGYTF
V gene: TRBV6-5; D gene: -; J gene: TRBJ1-3; clone size: -; CDR3 DNA: TGTGCCAGCAGTCGGGACACCTTCTCTGGAAACACCATATATTTT; CDR3 protein: CASSRDTFSGNTIYF
V gene: TRBV3-1/TRBV3-2; D gene: -; J gene: TRBJ2-7; clone size: -; CDR3 DNA: TGTGCCAGCAGCCAAGTCCCGGGTCCCTACGAGCAGTACTTC; CDR3 protein: CASSQVPGPYEQYF
V gene: TRBV6-1; D gene: -; J gene: TRBJ1-1; clone size: -; CDR3 DNA: TGTGCCAGCAGTGAATCTATCGGACAGTCGATTAACACTGAAGCTTTCTTT; CDR3 protein: CASSESIGQSINTEAFF
V gene: TRBV10-1; D gene: -; J gene: TRBJ1-5; clone size: -; CDR3 DNA: TGCGCTCTAAGTGGGGTAATATTAAGGAGGGATAATCAGCCCCAGCATTTT; CDR3 protein: CALSGVILRRDNQPQHF
V gene: TRBV12-5; D gene: TRBD1; J gene: TRBJ2-2; clone size: -; CDR3 DNA: TGTGCTAGTGGTCTGGGACAGGGGAACACCGGGGAGCTGTTTTTT; CDR3 protein: CASGLGQGNTGELFF
V gene: TRBV4-1; D gene: TRBD1; J gene: TRBJ1-1; clone size: -; CDR3 DNA: TGCGCCAGCAGCCAAGTGGTACAGGGGGGGGACACTGAAGCTTTCTTT; CDR3 protein: CASSQVVQGGDTEAFF